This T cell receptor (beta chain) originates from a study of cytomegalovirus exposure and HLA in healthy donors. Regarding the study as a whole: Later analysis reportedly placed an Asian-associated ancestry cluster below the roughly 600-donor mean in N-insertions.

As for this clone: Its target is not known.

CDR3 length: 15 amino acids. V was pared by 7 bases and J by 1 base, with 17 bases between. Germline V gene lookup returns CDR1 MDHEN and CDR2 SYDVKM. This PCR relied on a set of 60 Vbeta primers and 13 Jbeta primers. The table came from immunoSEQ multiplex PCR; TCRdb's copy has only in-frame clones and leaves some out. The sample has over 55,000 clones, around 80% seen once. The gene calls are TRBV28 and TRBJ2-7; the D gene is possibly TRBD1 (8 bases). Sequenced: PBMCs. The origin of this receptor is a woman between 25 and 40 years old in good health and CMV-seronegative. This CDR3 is CASIMDREGSYEQYF. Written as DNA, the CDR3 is TGTGCCAGCATTATGGACAGGGAGGGTTCCTACGAGCAGTACTTC.